This entry lists 26 T cell receptor beta chains sequenced from one sample in a study of blood T cell repertoires in COVID-19. Clones were read by immunoSEQ multiplex PCR, and TCRdb kept only the in-frame ones, dropping some. The repertoire holds fewer than 150,000 clones, 84% seen once, with around 8% in the top ten. The specimen was peripheral blood. These receptors were collected from a human donor in a cohort sampled during active COVID-19.

The genes are TRBV6-5 and TRBJ1-5; the D gene is possibly TRBD1 (6 bases). The CDR3 covers 13 residues. V was pared by 4 bases and J by 6 bases, with 10 bases between. Germline V gene sequence: CDR1 MNHEY, CDR2 SVGAGI. CDR3 loop: CASSFDRTQPQHF. In DNA form, the CDR3 reads TGTGCCAGCAGTTTCGACAGGACTCAGCCCCAGCATTTT.

This clone came up a few times. The CDR3 protein is CASSETAGGSQFF. CDR3 sequence (DNA): TGTGCCAGCAGTGAAACAGCGGGGGGATCGCAGTTCTTC. The chain recombines TRBV2 with TRBJ2-1; TRBD2 aligns across 9 bases. J gave up 12 bases and V 2 bases, and 5 bases lay outside the gene matches. Germline assignment: CDR1 SNHLY and CDR2 FYNNEI. This CDR3 has 13 residues.

The chain employs TRBV5-1 and TRBJ2-5, with 11 bases fitting TRBD2. V lost 0 bases, J lost 1 base, and 8 bases stayed unmatched. The CDR3 runs 18 residues. Germline CDR1 is SGHRS and CDR2 is YFSETQ. CDR3 DNA: TGCGCCAGCAGCTTGGATACCCCGGGACTAGCGGCCCAAGAGACCCAGTACTTC. Translation gives CASSLDTPGLAAQETQYF.

This chain uses TRBV4-1 with TRBJ1-6; D not resolved. The CDR3 is 17 residues long. Between the trimmed V and J ends, which lost 0 bases and 0 bases, there was a span of 9 bases. The V gene's germline CDR1 is MGHRA and CDR2 YSYEKL. CDR3 region: CASSQESSSSYNSPLHF. CDR3 nucleotides: TGCGCCAGCAGCCAAGAATCCTCGAGCTCCTATAATTCACCCCTCCACTTT.

The chain joins TRBV9 to TRBJ1-3, with TRBD1 matching 7 bases. CDR1 is SGDLS, CDR2 YYNGEE, per germline. Losses at the gene ends were 0 bases for V and 3 bases for J; bases not matched to a gene: 24. CDR3 length: 22 amino acids. CDR3 sequence reads: CASSVAGTRQGGPGRSGNTIYF. CDR3 coding DNA: TGTGCCAGCAGCGTAGCGGGGACGAGGCAGGGGGGCCCCGGGCGTAGTGGAAACACCATATATTTT.

The chain has TRBV9 and TRBJ2-3; 10 nucleotides agree with TRBD2. The CDR3 has 17 amino acids. Germline CDR1 is SGDLS and CDR2 is YYNGEE. V dropped 3 bases and J dropped 6; count of bases not matched to a gene: 13. CDR3 sequence (DNA): TGTGCCAGCAGCGGGAAAGAGCGGGGGGGGCCCCGGGATACGCAGTATTTT. Translated, it gives CASSGKERGGPRDTQYF.

This clone was seen a single time. The V and J genes are TRBV19 and TRBJ2-3; D is undetermined. The CDR3 runs to 14 residues. From germline, CDR1 is LNHDA and CDR2 SQIVND (reference sequence). Trimming took off 9 bases at V and 1 base at J, with 14 bases between the two ends. The CDR3 nucleotides read TGTGCCAGCCAGCGCGAAGAGGGCACAGATACGCAGTATTTT. Translation gives CASQREEGTDTQYF.

The chain is built from TRBV6-5 and TRBJ2-7; 7 nucleotides match TRBD1. CDR1 and CDR2 (germline): MNHEY, SVGAGI. Unmatched junction bases numbered 10, after V lost 5 bases and J lost 3 bases. CDR3 size: 15 residues. The CDR3: CASSLARRDSYEQYF. The CDR3 DNA is TGTGCCAGCAGTCTCGCCCGCCGGGACAGCTACGAGCAGTACTTC.

The chain carries TRBV6-2 or TRBV6-3 and TRBJ1-1, with D possibly being TRBD1 (5 bases). The CDR3 consists of 12 residues. CDR1 is MNHEY, CDR2 SVGEGT, per germline. The ends were cut back, 4 bases at V and 8 bases at J, with 11 bases in the middle. For the CDR3, the DNA is TGTGCCAGCAGTTCCCGGACAACCGAAGCTTTCTTT. Its protein is CASSSRTTEAFF.

The chain couples TRBV25-1 to TRBJ1-1; TRBD1 is a possible D gene (5 bases). Trimming pared 1 base from V and 2 bases from J, leaving 14 bases between. There are 16 residues in the CDR3. Germline loops: CDR1 MGHDK, CDR2 SYGVNS. The CDR3 bases are TGTGCCAGCAGTGAATCTGGGGGAGGGAGAAACACTGAAGCTTTCTTT. Encoded protein: CASSESGGGRNTEAFF.

The rearrangement links TRBV11-2 to TRBJ2-1; TRBD2 might be the D (6 bases). The CDR3 consists of 15 residues. Between the trimmed V and J ends, which lost 5 bases and 6 bases, there was a span of 17 bases. Germline CDR1 is SGHAT and CDR2 is FQNNGV. The CDR3 region is CASSGTTSFGNEQFF. CDR3 nucleotide sequence: TGTGCCAGCAGCGGTACGACTAGTTTTGGCAATGAGCAGTTCTTC.

This CDR3 is CASSRTTGGNTEAFF. The CDR3 bases are TGTGCCAGCAGCCGTACGACAGGGGGGAACACTGAAGCTTTCTTT. V gene TRBV7-8 combines with J gene TRBJ1-1; 9 bases fit TRBD1. This CDR3 is 15 amino acids long. Trimming took 5 bases from V and 1 from J; bases not matched to a gene: 5. CDR1 is SGHVS, CDR2 FQNEAQ, per germline.

This chain links TRBV6-2 or TRBV6-3 with TRBJ2-6; 10 bases agree with TRBD1. Germline V CDR1 and CDR2: MNHEY, SVGEGT. After removal of 5 bases from V and 1 base from J, the junction contained 14 bases not matched to a gene. CDR3 length equals 20 residues. Written as DNA, the CDR3 is TGTGCCAGCAGTGTATCCCTTAGGTGGACAGGGGGGTCTGGGGCCAACGTCCTGACTTTC. Its protein product is CASSVSLRWTGGSGANVLTF.

The V and J genes are TRBV5-4 and TRBJ2-3; 9 nucleotides agree with TRBD1. V trimming: 4 bases; J trimming: 5 bases; junction bases outside the gene matches: 14. Germline V gene sequence: CDR1 SGHNT, CDR2 YYREEE (reference sequence). This CDR3 spans 17 amino acids. CDR3 sequence (DNA): TGTGCCAGCAGCCCGGAAACAGGGGGCGCTGGGGTAGATACGCAGTATTTT. Translating gives CASSPETGGAGVDTQYF.

The chain uses TRBV5-1 and TRBJ2-5; 12 nucleotides align to TRBD2. Germline lookup yields CDR1 SGHRS and CDR2 YFSETQ. V shed 0 bases and J 5 bases; nucleotides not matched to a gene: 11. The CDR3 is made up of 18 amino acids. The CDR3 here is CASSLAGLAGGPWETQYF. In DNA form, the CDR3 reads TGCGCCAGCAGCTTGGCCGGGCTAGCGGGGGGGCCATGGGAGACCCAGTACTTC.

The chain has TRBV27 and TRBJ2-6; D unresolved. V shed 0 bases and J shed 0 bases, with 12 bases lying between them. The germline gives CDR1 MNHEY, CDR2 SMNVEV (reference sequence). The CDR3 sequence is 18 residues long. The CDR3 nucleotides are TGTGCCAGCAGTTTATCGGGCCTAACAGACTCTGGGGCCAACGTCCTGACTTTC. Translating it yields CASSLSGLTDSGANVLTF.

CDR3 nucleotides: TGCGCCAGCAGCCTCGACAGAGCCGACTATGGCTACACCTTC. Translating it yields CASSLDRADYGYTF. The chain joins TRBV5-1 to TRBJ1-2; D perhaps matches TRBD1 (5 bases). This CDR3 has 14 residues. Germline lookup yields CDR1 SGHRS and CDR2 YFSETQ. V lost 4 bases and J 3 bases, leaving 13 bases between the germline ends. The full variable domain, rest sourced from reference TRBV5-1 and TRBJ1-2, is KAGVTQTPRYLIKTRGQQVTLSCSPISGHRSVSWYQQTPGQGLQFLFEYFSETQRNKGNFPGRFSGRQFSNSRSEMNVSTLELGDSALYLCASSLDRADYGYTFGSGTRLTVV.

This chain uses TRBV5-1 with TRBJ1-1, with TRBD1 matching 7 bases. The CDR3 runs 15 residues. With V trimmed by 4 bases and J by 3 bases, 9 bases remained unmatched. CDR1 SGHRS and CDR2 YFSETQ come from the germline V gene. The CDR3 region has the DNA TGCGCCAGCAGCCGAGGGGGCGTGGGGGACACTGAAGCTTTCTTT. Protein: CASSRGGVGDTEAFF.

V and J are TRBV6-5 and TRBJ2-7; TRBD2 aligns across 11 bases. Germline CDR1 and CDR2: MNHEY and SVGAGI. There are 13 residues in the CDR3. The V gene end was trimmed by 4 bases and the J gene end by 7 bases; junction bases not matched to a gene: 3. In DNA, the CDR3 is TGTGCCAGCAGTTTAGCGGGGGGGCGGGAGCAGTACTTC. Translating gives CASSLAGGREQYF.

The J gene is TRBJ2-7, the V gene TRBV3-1 (or the pseudogene TRBV3-2), with D tentatively TRBD1 (6 bases). Trimming pared 2 bases from V and 6 bases from J, leaving 11 bases between. This CDR3 has 13 amino acids. Germline V lookup: CDR1 LGHDT, CDR2 YNNKEL (reference sequence). The CDR3 DNA follows: TGTGCCAGCAGCCAACCCCAGGGGCTCGAGCAGTACTTC. Its protein product is CASSQPQGLEQYF.

The V and J genes are TRBV5-4 and TRBJ2-1, with 9 bases identical to TRBD2. Germline trimming cut 0 bases from V and 10 bases from J; bases unmatched to any gene: 14. CDR3 length: 17 residues. Germline V lookup: CDR1 SGHNT, CDR2 YYREEE (reference sequence). DNA for the CDR3: TGTGCCAGCAGCTTGGGGGGACCTACTAGCGGGTATAAAGAGCAGTTCTTC. Amino acid sequence: CASSLGGPTSGYKEQFF.

This clone appeared a single time. V gene TRBV5-1 combines with J gene TRBJ2-1; unclear D gene. Trimming stripped 0 bases from V and 2 bases from J, with 6 bases between. Germline CDR1 and CDR2: SGHRS and YFSETQ. CDR3 size: 14 residues. The CDR3: CASSLGAAYNEQFF. The DNA of the CDR3 is TGCGCCAGCAGCTTGGGGGCAGCCTACAATGAGCAGTTCTTC.

In nucleotides, the CDR3 is TGTGCCAGCAGTTCCCCGACAGGTGCCCACCCTGAAGCTTTCTTT. The encoded protein is CASSSPTGAHPEAFF. The J gene is TRBJ1-1, the V gene TRBV27; the D gene is possibly TRBD1 (6 bases). The CDR3 covers 15 residues. Trimming stripped 4 bases from V and 6 bases from J, with 18 bases between. Germline V gene sequence: CDR1 MNHEY, CDR2 SMNVEV (reference sequence).

This clone has just one count. The gene calls are TRBV3-1 (or the pseudogene TRBV3-2) and TRBJ2-3, with D possibly matching TRBD2 (7 bases). CDR3 size: 15 residues. Germline CDR1 LGHDT, CDR2 YNNKEL (reference sequence). V lost 2 bases and J lost 2, with 11 bases in between. The CDR3 DNA is TGTGCCAGCAGCCAACGGGGGGCCCACACAGATACGCAGTATTTT. Protein sequence: CASSQRGAHTDTQYF.

The table lists this clone with a few counts. This rearrangement joins TRBV6-5 to TRBJ1-1; 9 bases map to TRBD1. Germline values: CDR1 MNHEY, CDR2 SVGAGI. Losses at the gene ends were 2 bases for V and 4 bases for J; bases not matched to a gene: 8. The CDR3 runs to 16 residues. The CDR3 DNA reads as TGTGCCAGCAGTTACCGGGACAGGGCTCTCGGCACTGAAGCTTTCTTT. Translation gives CASSYRDRALGTEAFF.

The chain couples TRBV18 to TRBJ2-7; a weak D match, TRBD2 (6 bases). V dropped 3 bases and J dropped 5 bases, with 14 bases sitting between them. The CDR3 is 14 residues long. The germline V gene encodes CDR1 KGHSH and CDR2 LQKENI. CDR3 in amino acids: CASSPAAGEDEQYF. Here the CDR3 DNA reads TGTGCCAGCTCACCTGCGGCCGGGGAGGACGAGCAGTACTTC.